The rows below give T cell receptor beta chains drawn from one sample of a study of T-cell reconstitution after alpha-beta-depleted transplantation in children. TCRdb reprocessed the PCR reads with MiXCR, giving one entry per CDR3 protein. The sample records roughly 400,000 distinct CDR3 sequences, 43% being singletons. The sample in question was PBMCs, obtained before TCRalphabeta/CD19-depleted stem cell transplant. These receptors all come from a girl aged 2-10 years with aplastic anemia, due to receive a stem cell transplant. The CDR3 runs from the conserved cysteine through the conserved F or W. Each record gives: V gene, D gene, clone size, J gene, CDR3 DNA, CDR3 protein. D genes are given only for firm matches. Clone size, where shown, is once, few, many, or a class for clones that have expanded.

V gene: TRBV27
D gene: -
clone size: few
J gene: TRBJ2-1
CDR3 DNA: TGTGCCACCCTCAAAGGGGGCTCCTACAATGAGCAGTTCTTC
CDR3 protein: CATLKGGSYNEQFF

V gene: TRBV10-2
D gene: -
clone size: -
J gene: TRBJ2-1
CDR3 DNA: TGCGCCAGCAGTGAGCCCCGAGGCGGCGTCAATGAGCAGTTCTTC
CDR3 protein: CASSEPRGGVNEQFF

V gene: TRBV5-1
D gene: -
clone size: few
J gene: TRBJ2-7
CDR3 DNA: TGCGCCAGCAGCTCCCTTCAGACAGGAAAATACGAGCAGTACTTC
CDR3 protein: CASSSLQTGKYEQYF

V gene: TRBV19
D gene: -
clone size: few
J gene: TRBJ2-1
CDR3 DNA: TGTGCCAGTAGTCGAGAGGATGAGCAGTTCTTC
CDR3 protein: CASSREDEQFF

V gene: TRBV15
D gene: TRBD1
clone size: many
J gene: TRBJ2-5
CDR3 DNA: TGTGCCACCAGCAGCGGGACAGAGTCGTACCAAGAGACCCAGTACTTC
CDR3 protein: CATSSGTESYQETQYF

V gene: TRBV28
D gene: -
clone size: -
J gene: TRBJ1-1
CDR3 DNA: TGTGCCAGCAGTTCGGGGGACACTGAAGCTTTCTTT
CDR3 protein: CASSSGDTEAFF

V gene: TRBV12-3/TRBV12-4
D gene: -
clone size: -
J gene: TRBJ2-7
CDR3 DNA: TGTGCCAGTAAACCGGGACCAACGTACAAGCAGTACTTC
CDR3 protein: CASKPGPTYKQYF

V gene: TRBV5-1
D gene: TRBD2
clone size: -
J gene: TRBJ2-1
CDR3 DNA: TGCGCCAGCAGCCCAGGGGCGGGAGGGGGTGAGCAGTTCTTC
CDR3 protein: CASSPGAGGGEQFF

V gene: TRBV20-1
D gene: -
clone size: -
J gene: TRBJ1-5
CDR3 DNA: TGCAGTGCTAGTAAGGACAGCAATCAGCCCCAGCATTTT
CDR3 protein: CSASKDSNQPQHF

V gene: TRBV20-1
D gene: TRBD2
clone size: -
J gene: TRBJ2-7
CDR3 DNA: TGCAGTGCTAGAGATCGACTAGCGCTAATCTACGAGCAGTACTTC
CDR3 protein: CSARDRLALIYEQYF